This T cell receptor (beta chain) originates from a study of blood T cell repertoires in COVID-19. Whole-study context: Some COVID-19 samples were acute and others convalescent; all came from the United States, Italy and Spain.

CDR3 size: 15 residues. V lost 2 bases and J lost 7; bases outside the gene matches: 7. Germline V gives CDR1 KGHSH, CDR2 LQKENI. This table comes from immunoSEQ multiplex PCR, and its TCRdb copy is limited to in-frame clones, with some not included. The sample shows roughly 220,000 clones, 84% of them seen only once. V gene TRBV18 combines with J gene TRBJ2-2; TRBD1 agrees at 7 bases. The sample was peripheral blood. The TCR sequence derives from a woman aged 55-70 years with acute or convalescent COVID-19. The CDR3, as DNA: TGTGCCAGCTCACCAAGACAGGGATCTAGCGGGGAGCTGTTTTTT. It yields the protein CASSPRQGSSGELFF.